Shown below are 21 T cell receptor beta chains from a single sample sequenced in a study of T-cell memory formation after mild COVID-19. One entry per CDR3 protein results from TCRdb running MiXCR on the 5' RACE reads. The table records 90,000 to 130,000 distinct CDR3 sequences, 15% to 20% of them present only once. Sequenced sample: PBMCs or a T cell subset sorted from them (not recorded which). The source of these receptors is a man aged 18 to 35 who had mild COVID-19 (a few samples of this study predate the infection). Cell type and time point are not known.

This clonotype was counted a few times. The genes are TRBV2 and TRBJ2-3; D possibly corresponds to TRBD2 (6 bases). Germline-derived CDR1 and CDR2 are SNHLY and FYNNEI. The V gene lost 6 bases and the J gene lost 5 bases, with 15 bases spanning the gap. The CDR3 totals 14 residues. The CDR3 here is CASRRTMFQDTQYF. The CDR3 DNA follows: TGTGCCAGCAGGAGGACTATGTTTCAAGATACGCAGTATTTT.

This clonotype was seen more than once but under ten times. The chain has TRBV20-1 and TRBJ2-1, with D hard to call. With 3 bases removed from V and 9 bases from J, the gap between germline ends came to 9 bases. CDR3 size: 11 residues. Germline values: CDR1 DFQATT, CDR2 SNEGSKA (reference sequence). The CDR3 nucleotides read TGCAGTGCTAGTGGTGGGGTTGAGCAGTTCTTC. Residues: CSASGGVEQFF.

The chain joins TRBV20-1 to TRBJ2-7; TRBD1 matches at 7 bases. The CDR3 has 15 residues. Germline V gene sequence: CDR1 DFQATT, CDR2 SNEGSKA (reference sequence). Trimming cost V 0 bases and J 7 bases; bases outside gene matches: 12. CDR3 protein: CSARDRKGAYREQYF. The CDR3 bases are TGCAGTGCTAGAGATAGGAAGGGGGCGTATAGGGAGCAGTACTTC.

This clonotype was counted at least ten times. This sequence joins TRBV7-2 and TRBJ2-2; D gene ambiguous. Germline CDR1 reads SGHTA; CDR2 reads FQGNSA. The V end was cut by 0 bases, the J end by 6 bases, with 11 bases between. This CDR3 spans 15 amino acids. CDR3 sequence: CASSLALDLAGELFF. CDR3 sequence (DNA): TGTGCCAGCAGCTTAGCCCTAGATCTCGCCGGGGAGCTGTTTTTT.

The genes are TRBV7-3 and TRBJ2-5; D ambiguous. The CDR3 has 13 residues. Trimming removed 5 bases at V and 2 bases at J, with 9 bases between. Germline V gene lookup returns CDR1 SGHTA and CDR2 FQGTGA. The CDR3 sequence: CASSVTGQETQYF. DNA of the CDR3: TGTGCCAGCAGCGTGACCGGTCAAGAGACCCAGTACTTC.

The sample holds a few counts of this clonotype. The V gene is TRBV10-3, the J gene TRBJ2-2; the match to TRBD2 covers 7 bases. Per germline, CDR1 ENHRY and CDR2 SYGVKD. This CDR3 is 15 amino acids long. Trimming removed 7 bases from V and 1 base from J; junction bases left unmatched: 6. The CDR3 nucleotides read TGTGCCATCACTCCGAGCGGGGAGAACACCGGGGAGCTGTTTTTT. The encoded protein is CAITPSGENTGELFF.

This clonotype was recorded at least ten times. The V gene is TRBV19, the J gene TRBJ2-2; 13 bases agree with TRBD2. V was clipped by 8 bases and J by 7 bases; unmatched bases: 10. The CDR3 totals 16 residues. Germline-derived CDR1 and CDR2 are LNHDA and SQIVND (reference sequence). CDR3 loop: CASSRTSGGRVGELFF. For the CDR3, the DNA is TGTGCCAGTTCGAGGACTAGCGGGGGTAGGGTCGGGGAGCTGTTTTTT.

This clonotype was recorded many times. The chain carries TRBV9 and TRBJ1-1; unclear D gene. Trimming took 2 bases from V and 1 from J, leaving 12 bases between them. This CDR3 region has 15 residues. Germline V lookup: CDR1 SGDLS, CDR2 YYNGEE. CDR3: CASSVDSIWNTEAFF. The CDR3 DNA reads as TGTGCCAGCAGCGTTGATTCCATTTGGAACACTGAAGCTTTCTTT. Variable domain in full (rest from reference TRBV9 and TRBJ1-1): DSGVTQTPKHLITATGQRVTLRCSPRSGDLSVYWYQQSLDQGLQFLIQYYNGEERAKGNILERFSAQQFPDLHSELNLSSLELGDSALYFCASSVDSIWNTEAFFGQGTRLTVV.

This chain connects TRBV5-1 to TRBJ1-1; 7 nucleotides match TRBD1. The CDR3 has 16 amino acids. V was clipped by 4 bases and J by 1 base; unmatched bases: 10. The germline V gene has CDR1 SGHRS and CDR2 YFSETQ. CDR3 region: CASSANPGQKNTEAFF. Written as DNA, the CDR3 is TGCGCCAGCAGCGCTAATCCGGGACAGAAGAACACTGAAGCTTTCTTT.

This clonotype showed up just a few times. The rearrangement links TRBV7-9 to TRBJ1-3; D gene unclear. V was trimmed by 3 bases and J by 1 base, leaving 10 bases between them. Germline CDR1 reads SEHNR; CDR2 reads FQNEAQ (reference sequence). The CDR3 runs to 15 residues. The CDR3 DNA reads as TGTGCCAGCAGCTTTAACGGGGATTCTGGAAACACCATATATTTT. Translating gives CASSFNGDSGNTIYF.

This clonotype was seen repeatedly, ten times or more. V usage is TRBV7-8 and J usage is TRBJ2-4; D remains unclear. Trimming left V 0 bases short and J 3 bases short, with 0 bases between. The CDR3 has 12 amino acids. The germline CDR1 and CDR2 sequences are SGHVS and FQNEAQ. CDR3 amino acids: CASSLAKNIQYF. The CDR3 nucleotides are TGTGCCAGCAGCTTAGCCAAAAACATTCAGTACTTC.

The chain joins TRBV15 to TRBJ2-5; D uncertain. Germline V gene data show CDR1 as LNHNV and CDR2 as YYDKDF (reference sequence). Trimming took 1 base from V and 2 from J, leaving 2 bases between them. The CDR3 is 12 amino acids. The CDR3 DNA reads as TGTGCCACCAGCAGAGTTCAAGAGACCCAGTACTTC. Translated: CATSRVQETQYF.

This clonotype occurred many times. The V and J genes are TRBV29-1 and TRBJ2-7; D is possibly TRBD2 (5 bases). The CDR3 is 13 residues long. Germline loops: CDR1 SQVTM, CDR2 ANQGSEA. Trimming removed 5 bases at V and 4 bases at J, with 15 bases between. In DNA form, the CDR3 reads TGCAGCGTTCCCCGGGGTAAGAGATACGAGCAGTACTTC. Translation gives CSVPRGKRYEQYF.

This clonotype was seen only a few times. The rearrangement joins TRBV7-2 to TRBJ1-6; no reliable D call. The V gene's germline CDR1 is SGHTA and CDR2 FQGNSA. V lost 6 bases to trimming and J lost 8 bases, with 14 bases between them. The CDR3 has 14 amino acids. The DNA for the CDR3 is TGTGCCAGCAGTTCCCTTGGGCTGGATTCACCCCTCCACTTT. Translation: CASSSLGLDSPLHF.

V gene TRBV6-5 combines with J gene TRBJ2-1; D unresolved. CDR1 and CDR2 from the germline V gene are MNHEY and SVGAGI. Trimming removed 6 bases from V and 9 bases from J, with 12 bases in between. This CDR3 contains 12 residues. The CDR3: CASSPRPGEQFF. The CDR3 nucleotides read TGTGCCAGCAGCCCCCGCCCGGGTGAGCAGTTCTTC.

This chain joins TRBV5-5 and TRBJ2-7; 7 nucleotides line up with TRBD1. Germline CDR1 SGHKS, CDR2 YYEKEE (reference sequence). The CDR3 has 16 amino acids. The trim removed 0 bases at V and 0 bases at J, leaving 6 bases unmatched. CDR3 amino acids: CASSLEGQSLSYEQYF. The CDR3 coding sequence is TGTGCCAGCAGCTTGGAGGGACAGAGCCTCTCCTACGAGCAGTACTTC. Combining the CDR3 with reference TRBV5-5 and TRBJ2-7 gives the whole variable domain DAGVTQSPTHLIKTRGQQVTLRCSPISGHKSVSWYQQVLGQGPQFIFQYYEKEERGRGNFPDRFSARQFPNYSSELNVNALLLGDSALYLCASSLEGQSLSYEQYFGPGTRLTVT.

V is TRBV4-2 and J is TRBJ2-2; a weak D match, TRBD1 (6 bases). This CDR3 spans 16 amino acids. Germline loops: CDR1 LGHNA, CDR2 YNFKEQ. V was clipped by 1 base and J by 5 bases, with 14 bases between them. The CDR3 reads CASSQGTGSGTGELFF. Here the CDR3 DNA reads TGTGCCAGCAGCCAAGGCACAGGGTCGGGGACCGGGGAGCTGTTTTTT.

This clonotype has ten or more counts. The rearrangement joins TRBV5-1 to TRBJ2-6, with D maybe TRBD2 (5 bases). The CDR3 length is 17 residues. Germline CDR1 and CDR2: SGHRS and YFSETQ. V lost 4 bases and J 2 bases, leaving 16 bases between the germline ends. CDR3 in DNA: TGCGCCAGCAGCCCGCGACGGGATACCGCTGGGGCCAACGTCCTGACTTTC. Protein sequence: CASSPRRDTAGANVLTF.

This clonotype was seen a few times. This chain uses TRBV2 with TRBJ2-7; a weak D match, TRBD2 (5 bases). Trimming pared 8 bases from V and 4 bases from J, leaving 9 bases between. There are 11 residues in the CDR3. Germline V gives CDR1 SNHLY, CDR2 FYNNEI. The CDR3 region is CASGLAYEQYV. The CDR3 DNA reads TGTGCCAGCGGGCTAGCTTACGAGCAGTACGTC.

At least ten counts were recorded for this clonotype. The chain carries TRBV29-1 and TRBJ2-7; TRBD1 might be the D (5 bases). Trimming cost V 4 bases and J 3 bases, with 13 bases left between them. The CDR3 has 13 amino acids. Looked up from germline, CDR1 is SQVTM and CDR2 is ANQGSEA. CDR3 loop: CSVAPGINYEQYF. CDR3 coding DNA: TGCAGCGTTGCGCCAGGGATCAACTACGAGCAGTACTTC.

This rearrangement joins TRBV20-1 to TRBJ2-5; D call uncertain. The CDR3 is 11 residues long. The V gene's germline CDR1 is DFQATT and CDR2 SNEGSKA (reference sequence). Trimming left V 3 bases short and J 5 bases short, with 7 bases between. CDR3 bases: TGCAGTGCTAGCCGCAGGGAGACCCAGTACTTC. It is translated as CSASRRETQYF.